The rows below give T cell receptor beta chains drawn from one sample of a study of T-cell memory formation after mild COVID-19. MiXCR, applied by TCRdb to the 5' RACE reads, yields one record per CDR3 protein. The sample contains 350,000 to 500,000 distinct CDR3 sequences, approximately 19% of which appear only once. Sequencing was carried out using PBMCs or a T cell subset sorted from them (not recorded which). These receptor sequences come from a man younger than 35 who had mild COVID-19 (a few samples of this study predate the infection). Cell type and time point are not known. Each CDR3 is given with its conserved first and last residue. The order of the fields is V gene, D gene, J gene, clone size, CDR3 protein, CDR3 DNA. D genes are given only for firm matches. Clone size is not always given. Where it is, it says once, few, many or a class for expanded clones.

v_gene: TRBV11-2
d_gene: TRBD2
j_gene: TRBJ2-1
abundance: NA
CDR3aa: CASSLDGLGYNEQFF
CDR3nt: TGTGCCAGCAGCTTAGACGGACTAGGCTACAATGAGCAGTTCTTC

v_gene: TRBV6-5
d_gene: NA
j_gene: TRBJ1-5
abundance: NA
CDR3aa: CASSPRGVRNQPQHF
CDR3nt: TGTGCCAGCAGCCCCAGGGGAGTGAGAAATCAGCCCCAGCATTTT

v_gene: TRBV5-1
d_gene: TRBD1
j_gene: TRBJ2-3
abundance: NA
CDR3aa: CASSMGQGGTDTQYF
CDR3nt: TGCGCCAGCAGCATGGGACAGGGAGGTACAGATACGCAGTATTTT

v_gene: TRBV29-1
d_gene: NA
j_gene: TRBJ1-2
abundance: NA
CDR3aa: CSVGRPNYGYTF
CDR3nt: TGCAGCGTTGGGAGGCCTAACTATGGCTACACCTTC

v_gene: TRBV4-3
d_gene: NA
j_gene: TRBJ2-6
abundance: NA
CDR3aa: CASSQGISGANVLTF
CDR3nt: TGCGCCAGCAGCCAAGGGATCTCTGGGGCCAACGTCCTGACTTTC

v_gene: TRBV5-1
d_gene: NA
j_gene: TRBJ1-1
abundance: NA
CDR3aa: CASSLMVGAVLRIF
CDR3nt: TGCGCCAGCAGCTTGATGGTGGGGGCCGTACTCAGAATCTTT

v_gene: TRBV7-6
d_gene: NA
j_gene: TRBJ2-5
abundance: NA
CDR3aa: CASSQGPIPPPQTQYF
CDR3nt: TGTGCCAGCAGCCAGGGACCTATTCCACCCCCCCAGACCCAGTACTTC

v_gene: TRBV6-1
d_gene: NA
j_gene: TRBJ1-6
abundance: few
CDR3aa: CASTTTPDFNSPLHF
CDR3nt: TGTGCCAGCACGACTACCCCCGATTTTAATTCACCCCTCCACTTT

v_gene: TRBV7-3
d_gene: NA
j_gene: TRBJ2-1
abundance: few
CDR3aa: CASSPAGGATYNEQFF
CDR3nt: TGTGCCAGCAGCCCAGCAGGTGGGGCAACCTACAATGAGCAGTTCTTC

v_gene: TRBV7-8
d_gene: NA
j_gene: TRBJ2-6
abundance: few
CDR3aa: CASSLGGQTGANVLTF
CDR3nt: TGTGCCAGCAGCTTAGGAGGGCAGACTGGGGCCAACGTCCTGACTTTC